A single T cell receptor beta chain is shown here with its context. This CDR3 has 13 amino acids. The Seattle patients, enrolled during active infection, were followed longitudinally. In the original workflow: How many nucleated cells were present was estimated from reference gene primer amplification. Produced via immunoSEQ multiplex PCR; TCRdb's table is partial and in-frame only. V, J and clone size derive from that table, while D and trimming were established from the DNA sequence. The sample has approximately 340,000 clones, roughly 89% seen once. This record belongs to a study of blood T cell repertoires in COVID-19. Overall study: Italy, Spain and the United States were the sources of the convalescent and acute COVID-19 samples.

The chain joins TRBV21-1 to TRBJ1-4. TRBV21-1 is a recognized pseudogene. The clonotype comes from a man aged 25 to 40 with COVID-19, enrolled during active disease. Material: peripheral blood. CDR3 protein: CASSTREYRKLFF. The DNA for the CDR3 is TGTGCCAGCAGCACCCGGGAATACCGAAAACTGTTTTTT.